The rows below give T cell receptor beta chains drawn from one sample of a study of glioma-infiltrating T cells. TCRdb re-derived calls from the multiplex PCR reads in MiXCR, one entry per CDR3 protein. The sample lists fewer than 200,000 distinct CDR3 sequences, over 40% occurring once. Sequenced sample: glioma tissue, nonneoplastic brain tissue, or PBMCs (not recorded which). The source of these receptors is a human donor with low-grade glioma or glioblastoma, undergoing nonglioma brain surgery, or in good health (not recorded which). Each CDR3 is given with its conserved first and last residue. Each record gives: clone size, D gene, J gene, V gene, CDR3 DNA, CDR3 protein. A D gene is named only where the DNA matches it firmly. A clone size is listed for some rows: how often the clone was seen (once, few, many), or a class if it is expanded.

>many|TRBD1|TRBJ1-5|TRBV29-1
TGCAGCGTTCAGACCGGGACAGGTGGTCAGCCCCAGCATTTT
CSVQTGTGGQPQHF
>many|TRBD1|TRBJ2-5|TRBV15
TGTGCCACCAGCAACCATCTTAGAGAGGGGGCAGAGACCCAGTACTTC
CATSNHLREGAETQYF
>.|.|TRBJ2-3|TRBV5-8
TGTGCCAGCAGGGCGGATCGCACAGATACGCAGTATTTT
CASRADRTDTQYF
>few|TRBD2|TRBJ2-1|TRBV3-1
TGTGCCAGCAGCCAAGGGGGGACTAGCGGGTACAATGAGCAGTTCTTC
CASSQGGTSGYNEQFF
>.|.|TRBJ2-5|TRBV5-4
TGTGCCAGCAGCCCGACAGTGGGGGCAGAAGAGACCCAGTACTTC
CASSPTVGAEETQYF
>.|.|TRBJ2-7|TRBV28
TGTGCCAGCAGTTCTAGCTCCTACGACCAGTACTTC
CASSSSSYDQYF
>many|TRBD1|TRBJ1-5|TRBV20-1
TGCAGTGCTAGAGGACAGGGAAGTCAGCCCCAGCATTTT
CSARGQGSQPQHF
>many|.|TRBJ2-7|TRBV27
TGTGCCACCCAGGGGTATAGTGGCGAGCAGTACTTC
CATQGYSGEQYF
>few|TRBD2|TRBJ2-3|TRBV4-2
TGTGCCAGCAGCCAAGTAACTAGCGGGAGCACAGATACGCAGTATTTT
CASSQVTSGSTDTQYF
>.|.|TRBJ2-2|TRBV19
TGTGACAGTAGTATTTCCGGGCGTCGGGACACCGGGGAGCTGTTTTTT
CDSSISGRRDTGELFF
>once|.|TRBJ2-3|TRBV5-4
TGTTCCAGCAGCTCGGGGGAACCTAGCACAGATACGCAGTATTTT
CSSSSGEPSTDTQYF
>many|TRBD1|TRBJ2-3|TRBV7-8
TGTGCCAGCAGCCGGGACAGGGTAGATACGCAGTATTTT
CASSRDRVDTQYF
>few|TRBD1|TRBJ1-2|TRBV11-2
TGTGCCAGCAGCCAGGGGACAGGGACGGACTATGGCTACACCTTC
CASSQGTGTDYGYTF
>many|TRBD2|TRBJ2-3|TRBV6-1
TGTGCCAGCAGTGAAGAGGTGGCGGGAGCTCCCGTCATTAGCACAGATACGCAGTATTTT
CASSEEVAGAPVISTDTQYF
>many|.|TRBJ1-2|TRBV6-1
TGTGCCAGCAGACCGGACGGGGTCTATGGCTACACCTTC
CASRPDGVYGYTF
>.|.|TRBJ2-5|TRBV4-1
TGCGCCAGCAGCCAAGTCCCACGAGACCCCCGAGAGACCCAGTACTTC
CASSQVPRDPRETQYF
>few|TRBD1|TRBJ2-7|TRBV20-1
TGCAGTGCTGTTGAGTTCGGGACAGGGGACTCCTACGAGCAGTACTTC
CSAVEFGTGDSYEQYF
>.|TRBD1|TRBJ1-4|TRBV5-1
TGCGCCAGCAGCTTGACAGGGGGCGGGGACGAAAAACTGTTTTTT
CASSLTGGGDEKLFF
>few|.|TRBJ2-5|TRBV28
TGTGCCAGCCAAAATAGGGGGGGCCGAAGGTTAGGAGAGACCCAGTACTTC
CASQNRGGRRLGETQYF
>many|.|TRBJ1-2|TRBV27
TGTGCCAGCAGTCCAGCGACTTCTGGGAGCGGCTACACCTTC
CASSPATSGSGYTF
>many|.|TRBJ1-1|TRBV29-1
TGCAGCGTTGAGGGTCGGACTGAAGCTTTCTTT
CSVEGRTEAFF
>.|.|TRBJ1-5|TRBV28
TGTGTTAGCAGTCAATCGACCGGCAATCAGCCCCAGCATTTT
CVSSQSTGNQPQHF
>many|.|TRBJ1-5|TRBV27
TGTGCCAGCAATGGCAGGAAGGAGTTTCAGCCCCAGCATTTT
CASNGRKEFQPQHF
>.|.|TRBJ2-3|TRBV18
TGTGCCAGCTCAAAGGACAGAACAGATACGCAGTATTTT
CASSKDRTDTQYF
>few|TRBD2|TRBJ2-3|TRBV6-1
TGTGCCAGCAGCCGGGGGACGGGGGGGCGCGGCACAGATACGCAGTATTTT
CASSRGTGGRGTDTQYF
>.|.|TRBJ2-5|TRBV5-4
TGTGCCAGCAGCTTGGTTCGACAGGTGGGAGAAGAGACCAAGTACTTC
CASSLVRQVGEETKYF
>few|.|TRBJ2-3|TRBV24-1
TGTGCCGCGGGGCATGGAGATACGCAGTATTTT
CAAGHGDTQYF
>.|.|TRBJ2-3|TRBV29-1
TGCAGCGTCCAAACGACAGGCGTGGATACGCAGTATTTT
CSVQTTGVDTQYF
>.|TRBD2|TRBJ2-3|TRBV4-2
TGTGCCAGCAGCCCACGGGGGGGCTCATTTACTAGCACAGATACGCTGTATTTT
CASSPRGGSFTSTDTLYF